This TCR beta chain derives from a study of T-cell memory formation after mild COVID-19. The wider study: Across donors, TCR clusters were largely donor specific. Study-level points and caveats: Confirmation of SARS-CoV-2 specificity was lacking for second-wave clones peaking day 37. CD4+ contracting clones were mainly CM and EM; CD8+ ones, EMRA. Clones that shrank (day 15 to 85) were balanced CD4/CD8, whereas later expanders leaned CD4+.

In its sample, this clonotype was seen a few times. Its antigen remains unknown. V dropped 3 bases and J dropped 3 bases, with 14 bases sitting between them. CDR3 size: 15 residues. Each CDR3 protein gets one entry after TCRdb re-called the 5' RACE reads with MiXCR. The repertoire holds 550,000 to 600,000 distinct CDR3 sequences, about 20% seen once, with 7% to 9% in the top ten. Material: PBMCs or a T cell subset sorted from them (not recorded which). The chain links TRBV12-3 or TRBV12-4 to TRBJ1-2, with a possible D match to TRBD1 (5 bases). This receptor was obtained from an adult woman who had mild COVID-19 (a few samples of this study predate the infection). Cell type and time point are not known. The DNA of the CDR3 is TGTGCCAGCAGTTTCTCGGGGCTCTTAGACTATGGCTACACCTTC. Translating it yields CASSFSGLLDYGYTF.